What follows are 5 T cell receptor beta chains derived from one specimen sequenced in a study of T-cell memory formation after mild COVID-19. TCRdb analysed the 5' RACE reads with MiXCR anew, one entry per CDR3 protein. The sample has 150,000 to 200,000 distinct CDR3 sequences, roughly 28% seen once. Source material: PBMCs or a T cell subset sorted from them (not recorded which). These receptor sequences come from an adult woman who had mild COVID-19 (a few samples of this study predate the infection). Cell type and time point are not known.

The V and J genes are TRBV30 and TRBJ2-7; tentatively, D is TRBD1 or TRBD2 (6 bases each). The V and J ends lost 0 bases and 2 bases respectively, with 11 bases between them. This CDR3 is built from 14 residues. Germline V gene data show CDR1 as GTSNPN and CDR2 as SVGIG (reference sequence). The CDR3 sequence: CAWSVGGKTYEQYF. Here the CDR3 DNA reads TGTGCCTGGAGTGTAGGGGGGAAGACCTACGAGCAGTACTTC.

The V and J genes are TRBV6-5 and TRBJ2-3, with 11 bases aligning to TRBD2. The germline V gene encodes CDR1 MNHEY and CDR2 SVGAGI. The junction had 11 bases not matched to a gene; V was cut back by 0 bases and J by 3 bases. The CDR3 loop spans 19 amino acids. The CDR3 here is CASSYSLISGGAGTDTQYF. CDR3 DNA sequence: TGTGCCAGCAGTTACTCGTTGATTAGCGGGGGGGCAGGAACAGATACGCAGTATTTT.

This chain uses TRBV18 with TRBJ2-3, with TRBD1 matching 10 bases. Germline assignment: CDR1 KGHSH and CDR2 LQKENI. The J segment lost 4 bases and the V segment lost 6 bases, leaving 4 bases of the junction unmatched. The CDR3 spans 14 residues. The CDR3 sequence is CASSMGTGADTQYF. CDR3 nucleotide sequence: TGTGCCAGCTCCATGGGGACAGGGGCAGATACGCAGTATTTT.

This chain connects TRBV6-5 to TRBJ1-1; 7 bases align to TRBD1. J gave up 1 base and V 6 bases, and 5 bases lay outside the gene matches. CDR1 is MNHEY, CDR2 SVGAGI, per germline. The CDR3 length is 14 residues. The CDR3: CASRYRGGNTEAFF. CDR3 in DNA: TGTGCCAGCAGGTACAGGGGTGGGAACACTGAAGCTTTCTTT.

This clonotype was seen a handful of times. J is TRBJ1-5 and V is TRBV20-1; maybe TRBD1 (6 bases). V lost 6 bases and J lost 11, with 17 bases in between. This CDR3 is 12 amino acids long. Looked up from germline, CDR1 is DFQATT and CDR2 is SNEGSKA (reference sequence). CDR3 in amino acids: CSAQRGELAQHF. The CDR3 DNA sequence: TGCAGTGCCCAAAGGGGGGAGCTGGCCCAGCATTTT.